The clone carrying this T cell receptor beta chain was seen a few times. V shed 7 bases and J shed 0 bases, with 12 bases lying between them. The CDR3 length is 14 residues. CDR1 MNHEY and CDR2 SMNVEV come from the germline V gene (reference sequence). The sample belongs to a study of T cells after yellow fever vaccination. TCRdb re-derived calls from the 5' RACE reads in MiXCR, one entry per CDR3 protein. The repertoire holds about 320,000 distinct CDR3 sequences, with over 3.5% as singletons. The sequences come from PBMCs, collected 15 days after the yellow fever booster vaccination. The sequence derives from a man aged 18 to 30 who received the YFV17D yellow fever vaccine. The V gene is TRBV27, the J gene TRBJ1-1; tentatively, D is TRBD1 (5 bases). The CDR3 is CASTKQGLNTEAFF. For the CDR3, the DNA is TGTGCCAGCACCAAGCAGGGTTTGAACACTGAAGCTTTCTTT.